The present T cell receptor (beta chain) was sequenced within a study of cytomegalovirus exposure and HLA in healthy donors. The V gene lost 4 bases and the J gene lost 4 bases, with 14 bases spanning the gap. Per germline, CDR1 SGHDT and CDR2 YYEEEE. CDR3 length: 15 residues. The study ran its PCR with 60 Vbeta and 13 Jbeta primers. Assay: immunoSEQ multiplex PCR; the TCRdb copy retains only in-frame clones and omits some. The sample lists 200,000 or so clones, about 80% occurring once. V and J are TRBV5-6 and TRBJ1-4; D unclear. The clonotype originates from a woman in her thirties in good health and CMV-seronegative. Sequenced: PBMCs. The CDR3 nucleotides read TGTGCCAGCAGCCCGCGGTACGATGTTAATGAAAAACTGTTTTTT. Amino acids: CASSPRYDVNEKLFF.